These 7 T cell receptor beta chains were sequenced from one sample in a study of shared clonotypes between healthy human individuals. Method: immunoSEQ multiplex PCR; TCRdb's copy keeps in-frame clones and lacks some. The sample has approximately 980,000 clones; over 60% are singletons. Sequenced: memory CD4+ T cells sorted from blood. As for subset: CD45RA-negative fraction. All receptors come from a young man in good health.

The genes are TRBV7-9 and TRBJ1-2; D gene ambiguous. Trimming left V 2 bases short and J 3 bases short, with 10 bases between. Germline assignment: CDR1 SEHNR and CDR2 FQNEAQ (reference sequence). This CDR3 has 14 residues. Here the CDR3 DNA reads TGTGCCAGCAGCTTAAGAGGCCTCGACTATGGCTACACCTTC. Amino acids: CASSLRGLDYGYTF. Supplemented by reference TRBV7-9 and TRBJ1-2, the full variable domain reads DTGVSQNPRHKITKRGQNVTFRCDPISEHNRLYWYRQTLGQGPEFLTYFQNEAQLEKSRLLSDRFSAERPKGSFSTLEIQRTEQGDSAMYLCASSLRGLDYGYTFGSGTRLTVV.

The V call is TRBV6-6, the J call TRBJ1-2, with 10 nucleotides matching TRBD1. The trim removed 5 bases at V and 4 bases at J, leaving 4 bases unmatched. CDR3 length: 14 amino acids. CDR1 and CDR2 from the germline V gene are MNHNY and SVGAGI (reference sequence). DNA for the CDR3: TGTGCCAGCAGTGGACAGGGGGTTTCCTATGGCTACACCTTC. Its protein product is CASSGQGVSYGYTF.

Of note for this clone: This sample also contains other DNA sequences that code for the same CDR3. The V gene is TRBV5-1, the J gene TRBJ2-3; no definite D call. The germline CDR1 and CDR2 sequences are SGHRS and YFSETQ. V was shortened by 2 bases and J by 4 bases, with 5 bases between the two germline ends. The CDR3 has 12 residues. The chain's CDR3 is CASSFTADTQYF. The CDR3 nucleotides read TGCGCCAGCAGCTTTACGGCAGATACGCAGTATTTT.

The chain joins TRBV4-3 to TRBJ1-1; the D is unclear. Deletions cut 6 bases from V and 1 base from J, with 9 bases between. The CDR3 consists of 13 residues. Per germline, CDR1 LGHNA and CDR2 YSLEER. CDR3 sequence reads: CASRYSGNTEAFF. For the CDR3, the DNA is TGCGCCAGCAGATACAGTGGGAACACTGAAGCTTTCTTT.

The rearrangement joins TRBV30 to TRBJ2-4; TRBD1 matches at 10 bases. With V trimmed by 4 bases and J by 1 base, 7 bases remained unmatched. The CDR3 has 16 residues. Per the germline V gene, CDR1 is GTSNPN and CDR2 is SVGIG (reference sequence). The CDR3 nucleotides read TGTGCCTGGAACTCGGCGGACAGGGGGGCCAAAAACATTCAGTACTTC. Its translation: CAWNSADRGAKNIQYF.

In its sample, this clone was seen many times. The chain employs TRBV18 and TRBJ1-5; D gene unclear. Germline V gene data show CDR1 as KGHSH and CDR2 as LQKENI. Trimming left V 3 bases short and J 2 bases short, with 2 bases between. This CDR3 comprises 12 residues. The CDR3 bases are TGTGCCAGCTCACCGCGCAATCAGCCCCAGCATTTT. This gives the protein CASSPRNQPQHF. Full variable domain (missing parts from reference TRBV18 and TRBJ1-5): NAGVMQNPRHLVRRRGQEARLRCSPMKGHSHVYWYRQLPEEGLKFMVYLQKENIIDESGMPKERFSAEFPKEGPSILRIQQVVRGDSAAYFCASSPRNQPQHFGDGTRLSIL.

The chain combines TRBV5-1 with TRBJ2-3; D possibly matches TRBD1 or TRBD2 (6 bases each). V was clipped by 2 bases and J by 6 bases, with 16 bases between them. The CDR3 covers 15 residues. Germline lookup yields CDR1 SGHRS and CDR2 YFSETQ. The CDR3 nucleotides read TGCGCCAGCAGCTTTAGTCCGGGGGCAACCGATACGCAGTATTTT. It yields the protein CASSFSPGATDTQYF.